This note documents a single T cell receptor beta chain sequence. These data are taken from a study of cytomegalovirus exposure and HLA in healthy donors. The germline gives CDR1 LNHDA, CDR2 SQIVND (reference sequence). Trimming cost V 9 bases and J 1 base; bases outside gene matches: 9. The CDR3 consists of 15 residues. PCR amplification relied on 60 Vbeta primers (plus 13 Jbeta primers). Using immunoSEQ multiplex PCR, the repertoire was profiled, and TCRdb retains in-frame clones only, with some absent. Counted here are approximately 100,000 clones, around 79% occurring once; the ten biggest clones make up 3.1%.

V gene TRBV19 combines with J gene TRBJ2-5; 9 nucleotides match TRBD1. Material: PBMCs. The source is a woman aged 40 to 50 in good health and CMV-seronegative. The CDR3 here is CARVGTGLPQETQYF. As DNA, the CDR3 is TGTGCCAGAGTGGGGACAGGGCTTCCCCAAGAGACCCAGTACTTC.